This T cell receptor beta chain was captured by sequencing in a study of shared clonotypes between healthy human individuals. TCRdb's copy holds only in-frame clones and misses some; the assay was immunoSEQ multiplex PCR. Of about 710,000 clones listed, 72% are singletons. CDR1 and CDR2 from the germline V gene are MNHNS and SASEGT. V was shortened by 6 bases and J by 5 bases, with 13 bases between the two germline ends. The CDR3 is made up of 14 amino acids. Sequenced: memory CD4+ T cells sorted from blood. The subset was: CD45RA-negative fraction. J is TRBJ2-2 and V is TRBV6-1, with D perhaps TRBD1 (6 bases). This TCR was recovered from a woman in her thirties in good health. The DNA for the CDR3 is TGTGCCAGCAGATCGACAGGTGGGACCGGGGAGCTGTTTTTT. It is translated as CASRSTGGTGELFF.